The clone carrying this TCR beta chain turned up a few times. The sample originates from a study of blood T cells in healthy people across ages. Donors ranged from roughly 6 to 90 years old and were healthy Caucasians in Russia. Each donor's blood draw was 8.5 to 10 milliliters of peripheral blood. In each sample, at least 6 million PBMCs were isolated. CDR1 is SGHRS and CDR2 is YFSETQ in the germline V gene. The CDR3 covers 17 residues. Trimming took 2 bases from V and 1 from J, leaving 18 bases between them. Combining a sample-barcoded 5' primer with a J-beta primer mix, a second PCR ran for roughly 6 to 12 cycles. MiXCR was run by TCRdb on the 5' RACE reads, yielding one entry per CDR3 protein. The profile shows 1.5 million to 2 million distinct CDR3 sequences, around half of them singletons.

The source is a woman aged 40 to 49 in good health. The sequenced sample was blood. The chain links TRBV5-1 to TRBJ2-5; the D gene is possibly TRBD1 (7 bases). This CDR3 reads CASSFPEGRGVQETQYF. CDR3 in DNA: TGCGCCAGCAGCTTTCCCGAAGGCAGGGGGGTCCAAGAGACCCAGTACTTC.